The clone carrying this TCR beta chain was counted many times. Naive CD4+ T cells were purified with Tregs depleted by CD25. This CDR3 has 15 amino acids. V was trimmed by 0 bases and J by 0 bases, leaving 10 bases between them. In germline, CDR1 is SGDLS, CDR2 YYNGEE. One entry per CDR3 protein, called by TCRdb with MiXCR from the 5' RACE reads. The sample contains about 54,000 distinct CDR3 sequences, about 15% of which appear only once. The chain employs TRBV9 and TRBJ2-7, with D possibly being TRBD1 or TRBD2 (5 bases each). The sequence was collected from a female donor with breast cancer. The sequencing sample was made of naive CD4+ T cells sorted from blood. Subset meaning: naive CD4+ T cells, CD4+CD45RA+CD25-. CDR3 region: CASSVGGDGSYEQYF. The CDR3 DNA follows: TGTGCCAGCAGCGTAGGTGGGGACGGCTCCTACGAGCAGTACTTC.